This T cell receptor beta chain was recovered during a study of T cells after yellow fever vaccination (dated by TCRdb to the late 2010s). About the investigation overall: The SMART-Seq v4 Ultra Low Input RNA kit was used to prepare libraries from fractions with low cell numbers. The cohort comprised two healthy male donors, one aged 18 to 29 and one aged 30 to 39 years. Bulk TCR alpha and beta repertoires were sequenced longitudinally to track T-cell clones before and after primary and booster YFV17D yellow fever vaccination. Blood samples were taken at several timepoints before and after primary and secondary immunization, and bulk PBMC replicates and cell subsets were isolated. Paper-wide results and their limitations: The secondary T-cell response was weaker than the primary response but faster, peaking on day 5 instead of day 15. FACS-sorted repertoires could contain abundant contaminating clonotypes from the bulk population, so computational filtering was required. A small share of clonotypes occurred in both CD4 and CD8 compartments, likely arising from convergent recombination. Because only a couple of donors were included in the study, the extent to which the findings can be generalized is limited. Most clones expanded after primary vaccination were re-detected after the booster (around 96% of CD4 and around 88% of CD8), suggesting broad memory maintenance.

Sequencing was performed on an Illumina NovaSeq 6000. TCR cDNA was synthesized by 5'RACE template switching, which introduced a universal primer site and unique molecular identifiers. cDNA synthesis was primed from both the TCR alpha and TCR beta constant segments. Library amplification used two PCR steps, and the second PCR step added sample barcodes and sequencing adapters. Sequencing of the libraries was done on either Illumina HiSeq 2500 (2x100 bp) or NovaSeq (2x150 bp). Per the authors' processing: MIGEC handled demultiplexing of reads and collapsing into UMI consensus sequences, while MiXCR performed V(D)J alignment. Vaccine-responding clonotypes were defined with edgeR using replicate PBMC samples, requiring FDR below 0.01 and a log2 fold change above 5 up to day 15. Bulk clonotypes were assigned CD4 or CD8 identity according to which sequenced CD4 or CD8 repertoire held them at higher abundance. TCRdb itself trimmed the public reads at Q25 with fastp, ran MiXCR and retained productive beta chains. Each entry is one CDR3 protein sequence, shown with its most common DNA and genes. For this entry, the V and J calls and clone size follow TCRdb and not the study's own pipeline. Across this sample there are roughly 350,000 distinct CDR3 sequences, with approximately 4% seen only once. The ten largest account for around 23% of the sample.

This clonotype was seen only a few times. Its recognized antigen is unknown. No clone much larger than this one lies a single base away; base qualities are absent. Trimming accounts for 3 bases at V and 2 bases at J, while the number of junction bases matched to no gene is 4. Including cysteine and phenylalanine, the CDR3 has 15 amino acids. Only CDR3 DNA remains: 45 bases, in frame from the first base. For CDR1 and CDR2, the germline V gene lists SGHTA and FQGNSA. In the paper's terms, the treatment or condition label means: live attenuated yellow fever vaccine strain. At each blood-draw timepoint, two biological replicates of bulk PBMCs were obtained. A standard Ficoll-Paque protocol was used to isolate PBMCs from peripheral blood. TriZol was used to extract RNA from bulk PBMCs, from CD4 and CD8 fractions, and from dextramer-positive and dextramer-negative fractions.

The sequence derives from a man younger than 35 who received the YFV17D yellow fever vaccine. Here the chain combines TRBV7-2 and TRBJ2-3, with 8 middle bases fitting TRBD2. The sample consisted of PBMCs, taken 5 days after the yellow fever booster vaccination. CDR3 reads: CASSFQRGPTDTQYF. Here is the DNA: TGTGCCAGCAGCTTTCAGCGGGGGCCCACAGATACGCAGTATTTT.